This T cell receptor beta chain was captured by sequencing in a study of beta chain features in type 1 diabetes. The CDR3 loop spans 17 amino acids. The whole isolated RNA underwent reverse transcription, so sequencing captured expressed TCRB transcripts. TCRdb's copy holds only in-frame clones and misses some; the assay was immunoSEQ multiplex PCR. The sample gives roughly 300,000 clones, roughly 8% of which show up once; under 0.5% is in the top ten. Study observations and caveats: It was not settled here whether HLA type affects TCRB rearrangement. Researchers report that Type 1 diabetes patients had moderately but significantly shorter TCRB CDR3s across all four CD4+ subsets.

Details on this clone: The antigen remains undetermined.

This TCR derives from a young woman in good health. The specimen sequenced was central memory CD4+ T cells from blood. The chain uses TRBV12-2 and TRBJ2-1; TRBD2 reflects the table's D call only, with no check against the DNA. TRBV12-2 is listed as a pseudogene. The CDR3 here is CASRFPGTSGSPHEQFF. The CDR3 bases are TGTGCAAGTCGCTTTCCCGGGACTAGCGGGAGTCCCCATGAGCAGTTCTTC.